A selection of T cell receptor beta chains follows, all from one sample in a study of CD4 T cells in relation to SARS-CoV-2 and coronaviruses. Their antigens are not known. Data came from immunoSEQ multiplex PCR; TCRdb stores just in-frame clones and leaves some out. The table has 24,000 or so clones, over 70% seen once. Sequenced sample: CD4+ T cells from PBMCs, cultured in vitro. Receptor source: a human donor in good health. Each CDR3 is given with its conserved first and last residue. The D gene is left open where the match is weak. Only some rows state a clone size, as once, few, many or a class for expanded clones.

abundance	j_gene	d_gene	v_gene	CDR3nt	CDR3aa
.	TRBJ1-1	.	TRBV20-1	TGCAGTGCGTCAGAAGAAGCTTTCTTT	CSASEEAFF
.	TRBJ2-1	TRBD1	TRBV24-1	TGTGCCACCAGTGACGCACAGGGGTTCGACAATGAGCAGTTCTTC	CATSDAQGFDNEQFF
.	TRBJ2-7	TRBD1	TRBV11-2	TGTGCCAGCAGCTTGGGACAGGGGGCTACGTCCTACGAGCAGTACTTC	CASSLGQGATSYEQYF
.	TRBJ2-1	TRBD2	TRBV5-1	TGCGCCAGCAGCTTGGGGGGGAGCGGGATAGGAAACAATGAGCAGTTCTTC	CASSLGGSGIGNNEQFF
few	TRBJ1-1	TRBD1	TRBV12-3/TRBV12-4	TGTGCCAGCAGTTTACAGGGGGCTGAAGCTTTCTTT	CASSLQGAEAFF
.	TRBJ2-2	TRBD1	TRBV5-4	TGTGCCAGCAGCGTTATCCCCGGGACAGTCACCGGGGAGCTGTTTTTT	CASSVIPGTVTGELFF
.	TRBJ2-3	.	TRBV30	TGTGCCTGGACCCGCGGTGGAGATACGCAGTATTTT	CAWTRGGDTQYF
.	TRBJ1-1	.	TRBV9	TGTGCCAGCAGCGTAGCTGACCTGGCAGGGGTCACTGAAGCTTTCTTT	CASSVADLAGVTEAFF
.	TRBJ2-7	.	TRBV12-3/TRBV12-4	TGTGCCAGCAGTTTTTACAGAAACTACGAGCAGTACTTC	CASSFYRNYEQYF
.	TRBJ2-2	.	TRBV7-3	TGTGCCAGCAGCTTTGGGGGCGGGGAGCTGTTTTTT	CASSFGGGELFF
.	TRBJ2-7	.	TRBV6-5	TGTGCCAGCAGAGAGGGAGCAGGGTCCTACGAGCAGTACTTC	CASREGAGSYEQYF
.	TRBJ2-1	TRBD2	TRBV6-2/TRBV6-3	TGTGCCAGCAGTCAAAGACTAGCGGGTGGGAATGAGCAGTTCTTC	CASSQRLAGGNEQFF